The next 8 T cell receptor beta chains were all read from a single sample in a study of blood T cells in healthy people across ages. A second PCR of 7 to 11 cycles used a sample-barcoded 5' primer and a J-beta primer mix. TCRdb re-called the 5' RACE reads through MiXCR, storing one row per CDR3 protein. The sample has about 400,000 distinct CDR3 sequences; 50% to 60% are singletons. Source material: blood. The receptors were gathered from a man in his 60s in good health.

This clonotype was detected only once. The rearrangement links TRBV20-1 to TRBJ2-7; 8 nucleotides match TRBD1. There are 15 residues in the CDR3. The ends lost 3 bases at V and 3 bases at J; junction bases unmatched: 10. The germline V gene encodes CDR1 DFQATT and CDR2 SNEGSKA (reference sequence). CDR3 in amino acids: CSASLSRTGNYEQYF. The CDR3 region has the DNA TGCAGTGCTAGTTTAAGCCGGACAGGGAACTACGAGCAGTACTTC.

The V gene is TRBV15, the J gene TRBJ2-1; TRBD2 matches 8 bases. J was trimmed by 0 bases and V by 6 bases; bases with no gene match: 4. The V gene's germline CDR1 is LNHNV and CDR2 YYDKDF (reference sequence). The CDR3 totals 15 residues. The DNA of the CDR3 is TGTGCCACCAGACCTACTAGCGGCTCCTACAATGAGCAGTTCTTC. It specifies CATRPTSGSYNEQFF.

The V gene is TRBV20-1, the J gene TRBJ1-2; TRBD1 aligns across 10 bases. Germline V gene sequence: CDR1 DFQATT, CDR2 SNEGSKA (reference sequence). J was trimmed by 7 bases and V by 4 bases; bases with no gene match: 3. This CDR3 contains 12 residues. The CDR3 sequence is CSAKRTGGGYTF. CDR3 in DNA: TGCAGTGCTAAACGGACAGGGGGTGGCTACACCTTC.

This clonotype was found once. The CDR3 loop is CSVRRGVNEQFF. The CDR3 region has the DNA TGCAGCGTTCGACGGGGTGTGAATGAGCAGTTCTTC. This chain connects TRBV29-1 to TRBJ2-1, with a tentative D call TRBD2 (5 bases). Germline CDR1 and CDR2: SQVTM and ANQGSEA. V was cut by 5 bases and J by 7 bases, with 12 bases left in between. The CDR3 consists of 12 residues.

The V gene is TRBV4-3, the J gene TRBJ2-3; the D gene is possibly TRBD1 (6 bases). There are 14 residues in the CDR3. CDR1 is LGHNA and CDR2 is YSLEER in the germline V gene. Trimming took 0 bases from V and 8 from J, leaving 12 bases between them. CDR3 coding DNA: TGCGCCAGCAGCCAAGAGGGTGTCAGGGGTACGCAGTATTTT. Its translation is CASSQEGVRGTQYF.

The rearrangement joins TRBV3-1 to TRBJ2-7; a weak D match, TRBD1 (6 bases). Germline V gene data show CDR1 as LGHDT and CDR2 as YNNKEL (reference sequence). Trimming cost V 4 bases and J 7 bases, with 14 bases left between them. The CDR3 contains 13 residues. The CDR3 region is CASSRLQGGEQYF. The DNA of the CDR3 is TGTGCCAGCAGCCGACTACAGGGTGGTGAGCAGTACTTC.

The chain employs TRBV20-1 and TRBJ2-1; TRBD2 is a possible D gene (5 bases). Germline CDR1 reads DFQATT; CDR2 reads SNEGSKA (reference sequence). Trimming left V 5 bases short and J 4 bases short, with 15 bases between. CDR3 length: 14 amino acids. The CDR3 nucleotides are TGCAGTGCTGGAGGAGGCTTCAGATACAATGAGCAGTTCTTC. This encodes CSAGGGFRYNEQFF.

The chain has TRBV20-1 and TRBJ1-2, with D possibly matching TRBD1 (5 bases). Trimming removed 6 bases at V and 7 bases at J, with 12 bases between. CDR1 and CDR2 (germline): DFQATT, SNEGSKA (reference sequence). The CDR3 is 11 amino acids. The CDR3 DNA sequence: TGCAGTGCCGTTAGCGGGGGTGGCTACACCTTC. Encoded protein: CSAVSGGGYTF.